The 15 T cell receptor beta chains below were found in one sample sequenced in a study of blood T cells in healthy people across ages. Using a J-beta primer mix together with a sample-barcoded 5' primer, a second PCR was run for roughly 7 to 12 cycles. TCRdb fed the 5' RACE reads into MiXCR, producing one record per CDR3 protein. The sample yields some 1 million distinct CDR3 sequences, roughly 45% seen once. Input material: blood. The receptors come from an older woman in good health.

The rearrangement joins TRBV19 to TRBJ2-1; D is perhaps TRBD1 (7 bases). Germline lookup yields CDR1 LNHDA and CDR2 SQIVND (reference sequence). The CDR3 has 16 amino acids. The V and J ends lost 4 bases and 5 bases respectively, with 18 bases between them. In DNA, the CDR3 is TGTGCCAGTAGTACTACCAGGGGGGCCGGTAACAATGAGCAGTTCTTC. Its protein product is CASSTTRGAGNNEQFF. Variable domain in full (rest from reference TRBV19 and TRBJ2-1): DGGITQSPKYLFRKEGQNVTLSCEQNLNHDAMYWYRQDPGQGLRLIYYSQIVNDFQKGDIAEGYSVSREKKESFPLTVTSAQKNPTAFYLCASSTTRGAGNNEQFFGPGTRLTVL.

The chain has TRBV6-6 and TRBJ2-3; D gene unclear. The CDR3 is made up of 13 amino acids. V was clipped by 1 base and J by 4 bases, with 6 bases between them. Germline CDR1 is MNHNY and CDR2 is SVGAGI (reference sequence). CDR3 region: CASSYFSADTQYF. DNA for the CDR3: TGTGCCAGCAGTTACTTTTCGGCAGATACGCAGTATTTT.

The chain's CDR3 is CASSQLRTSGGYEQYF. CDR3 bases: TGTGCCAGCAGCCAGCTGCGGACTAGCGGGGGATACGAGCAGTACTTC. The genes are TRBV7-9 and TRBJ2-7; TRBD2 aligns across 13 bases. The CDR3 sequence is 16 residues long. V shed 5 bases and J 4 bases; nucleotides not matched to a gene: 8. CDR1 is SEHNR, CDR2 FQNEAQ, per germline (reference sequence).

This clonotype has a count of ten or more. The chain uses TRBV11-2 and TRBJ2-1; no reliable D call. Germline values: CDR1 SGHAT, CDR2 FQNNGV. With 1 base removed from V and 5 bases from J, the gap between germline ends came to 9 bases. The length of the CDR3 is 14 residues. This CDR3 reads CASSLATRNNEQFF. DNA for the CDR3: TGTGCCAGCAGCTTAGCCACCAGAAACAATGAGCAGTTCTTC.

There are a few counts of this clonotype. The rearrangement links TRBV27 to TRBJ2-7; D is perhaps TRBD1 (6 bases). This CDR3 contains 12 residues. Trimming removed 3 bases from V and 10 bases from J, with 13 bases in between. The germline V gene encodes CDR1 MNHEY and CDR2 SMNVEV (reference sequence). The CDR3 reads CASSFPGTNQYF. The CDR3 nucleotides are TGTGCCAGCAGTTTCCCCGGGACAAACCAGTACTTC.

The chain joins TRBV15 to TRBJ2-5; D gene uncertain. Germline CDR1 LNHNV, CDR2 YYDKDF (reference sequence). V gave up 0 bases and J gave up 3 bases, with 5 bases separating them. The CDR3 is 13 residues long. CDR3 in DNA: TGTGCCACCAGCAGAGAGGATGAAGAGACCCAGTACTTC. Encoded protein: CATSREDEETQYF.

The rearrangement links TRBV3-1 to TRBJ1-5; D unclear. There are 14 residues in the CDR3. Trimming left V 4 bases short and J 7 bases short, with 14 bases between. Germline values: CDR1 LGHDT, CDR2 YNNKEL (reference sequence). CDR3 bases: TGTGCCAGCAGCCCTGGACCGATCGGCCAGCCCCAGCATTTT. Translated: CASSPGPIGQPQHF.

This clonotype was seen more than once but under ten times. This rearrangement joins TRBV29-1 to TRBJ1-2; 8 nucleotides line up with TRBD1. Losses at the gene ends were 0 bases for V and 4 bases for J; bases not matched to a gene: 7. CDR3 length: 15 residues. Germline CDR1 and CDR2: SQVTM and ANQGSEA. CDR3 nucleotide sequence: TGCAGCGTTGAAGATGACAGGGGCTCTAGCTATGGCTACACCTTC. Encoded protein: CSVEDDRGSSYGYTF.

The chain couples TRBV5-1 to TRBJ2-6; tentative D call: TRBD1 (6 bases). Trimming removed 0 bases at V and 2 bases at J, with 9 bases between. CDR1 and CDR2 (germline): SGHRS, YFSETQ. This CDR3 has 16 amino acids. The CDR3: CASSLGTGPGANVLTF. For the CDR3, the DNA is TGCGCCAGCAGCTTGGGAACAGGGCCTGGGGCCAACGTCCTGACTTTC. Full variable domain (remainder filled in from reference TRBV5-1 and TRBJ2-6): KAGVTQTPRYLIKTRGQQVTLSCSPISGHRSVSWYQQTPGQGLQFLFEYFSETQRNKGNFPGRFSGRQFSNSRSEMNVSTLELGDSALYLCASSLGTGPGANVLTFGAGSRLTVL.

The rearrangement joins TRBV21-1 to TRBJ2-2; the D call in the table, TRBD1, was not verified against the DNA. TRBV21-1 is annotated as a pseudogene. This CDR3 is built from 16 residues. CDR3 amino acids: CASSNLTGGGTGELFF. CDR3 in DNA: TGTGCCAGCAGCAACCTTACAGGGGGCGGCACCGGGGAGCTGTTTTTT.

The gene calls are TRBV4-1 and TRBJ2-7, with 9 positions matching TRBD2. Germline lookup yields CDR1 MGHRA and CDR2 YSYEKL. The junction had 8 bases not matched to a gene; V was cut back by 3 bases and J by 5 bases. CDR3 size: 15 residues. CDR3 residues: CASSHEPGLAHEQYF. The CDR3 DNA sequence: TGCGCCAGCAGCCATGAACCGGGACTAGCCCACGAGCAGTACTTC.

The chain couples TRBV12-3 or TRBV12-4 to TRBJ2-5, with 11 bases identical to TRBD2. The CDR3 runs 16 residues. V shed 6 bases and J 9 bases; nucleotides not matched to a gene: 15. This chain's CDR3 is CASSPPGLAGPAAQYF. In DNA, the CDR3 is TGTGCCAGCAGCCCGCCCGGACTAGCGGGTCCCGCGGCCCAGTACTTC.

This chain joins TRBV29-1 and TRBJ2-1; D perhaps matches TRBD2 (5 bases). The CDR3 has 10 residues. Trimming left V 3 bases short and J 9 bases short, with 6 bases between. The germline V gene has CDR1 SQVTM and CDR2 ANQGSEA. CDR3 in amino acids: CSVEGSEQFF. The CDR3 DNA follows: TGCAGCGTTGAGGGGAGTGAGCAGTTCTTC.

The chain is built from TRBV20-1 and TRBJ1-2; a weak D match, TRBD1 (6 bases). This CDR3 is built from 13 residues. In germline, CDR1 is DFQATT, CDR2 SNEGSKA (reference sequence). The V and J ends lost 5 bases and 1 base respectively, with 11 bases between them. This chain's CDR3 is CSAGRTVNYGYTF. In DNA, the CDR3 is TGCAGTGCTGGCCGGACAGTTAACTATGGCTACACCTTC.

This clonotype was seen a handful of times. This chain links TRBV24-1 with TRBJ2-1; no reliable D call. The CDR3 consists of 12 residues. V dropped 4 bases and J dropped 8 bases, with 8 bases sitting between them. Germline CDR1 and CDR2: KGHDR and SFDVKD. The DNA for the CDR3 is TGTGCCACCAGTGACCAGACCGATGAGCAGTTCTTC. Amino acid sequence: CATSDQTDEQFF.